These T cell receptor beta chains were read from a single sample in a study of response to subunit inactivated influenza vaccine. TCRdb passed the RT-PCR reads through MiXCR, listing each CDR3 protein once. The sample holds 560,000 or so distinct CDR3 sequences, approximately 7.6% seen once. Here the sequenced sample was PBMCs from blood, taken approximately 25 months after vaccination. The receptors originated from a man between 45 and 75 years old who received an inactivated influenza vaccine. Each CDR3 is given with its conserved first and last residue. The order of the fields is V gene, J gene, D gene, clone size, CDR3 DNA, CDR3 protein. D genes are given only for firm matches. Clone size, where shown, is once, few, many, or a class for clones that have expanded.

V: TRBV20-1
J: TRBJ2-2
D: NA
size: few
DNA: TGCAGTGCTAGTTTCACCCCAGGCTATGGGAACACCGGGGAGCTGTTTTTT
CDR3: CSASFTPGYGNTGELFF

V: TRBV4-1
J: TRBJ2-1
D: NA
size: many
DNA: TGCGCCAGCAGCCAAGATCTTCAGGGGGGATGGCAGTTCTTC
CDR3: CASSQDLQGGWQFF

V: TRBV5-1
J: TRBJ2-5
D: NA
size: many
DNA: TGCGCCAGCAGCTTGGGCAGGCTCCAAGAGACCCAGTACTTC
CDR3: CASSLGRLQETQYF

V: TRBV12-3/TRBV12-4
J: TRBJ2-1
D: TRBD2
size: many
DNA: TGTGCCAGCAGTCCAGCGGGGGGGCTTTCTGAGCAGTTCTTC
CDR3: CASSPAGGLSEQFF

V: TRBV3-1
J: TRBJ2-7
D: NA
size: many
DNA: TGTGCCAGCAGCCAGGAGCGGAGCCGCTACTCCTACGAGCAGTACTTC
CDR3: CASSQERSRYSYEQYF

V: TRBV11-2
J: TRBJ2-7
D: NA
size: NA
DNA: TGTGCCAGCAGAATAGGGAGAAGGAGCTCCTACGAGCAGTACTTC
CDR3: CASRIGRRSSYEQYF

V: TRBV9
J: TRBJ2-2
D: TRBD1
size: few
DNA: TGTGCCAGCAGCGTAGCCCCTCACAGGGGAGACGGGGAGCTGTTTTTT
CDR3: CASSVAPHRGDGELFF

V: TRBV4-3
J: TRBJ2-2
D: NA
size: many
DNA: TGCGCCAGCAGCCAAGATAGGGGGTTCGACGCCGGGGAGCTGTTTTTT
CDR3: CASSQDRGFDAGELFF

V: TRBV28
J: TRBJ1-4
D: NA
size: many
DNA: TGTGCCAGCAGCTATAATGAAAAACTGTTTTTT
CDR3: CASSYNEKLFF

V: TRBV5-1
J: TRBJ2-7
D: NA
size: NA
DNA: TGCGCCAGCAGCGGGGGTTTTGGCGTGGGCAACTACGAGCAGTACTTC
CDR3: CASSGGFGVGNYEQYF

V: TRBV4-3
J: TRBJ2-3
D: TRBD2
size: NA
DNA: TGCGCCAGCAGCCAAGCTATCGGGGGGGCCACAGATACGCAGTATTTT
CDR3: CASSQAIGGATDTQYF

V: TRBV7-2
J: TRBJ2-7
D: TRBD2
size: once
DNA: TGTGCCTGCAACTCTCCGGGGGGTTCCTACGAGCAGTACTTC
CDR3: CACNSPGGSYEQYF

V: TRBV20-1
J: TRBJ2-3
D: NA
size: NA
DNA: TGCAGCACAAATGGGGGGATTACCGCAGATACGCAGTATTTT
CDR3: CSTNGGITADTQYF

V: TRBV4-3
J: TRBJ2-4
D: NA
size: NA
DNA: TGCGCCAGCAGCCAAGGACCCGTGGTCGTGGTAGCCAAAAACATTCAGTACTTC
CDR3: CASSQGPVVVVAKNIQYF

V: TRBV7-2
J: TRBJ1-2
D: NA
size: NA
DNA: TGTGCCAGCAGCCCAAGGACCCTTCGTGGGCCTAACTATGGCTACACCTTC
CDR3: CASSPRTLRGPNYGYTF

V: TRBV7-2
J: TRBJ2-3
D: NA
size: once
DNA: TGTGCCAGCAGCTCGGGACTCCTGGCAAACACAGATACGCAGTATTTT
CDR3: CASSSGLLANTDTQYF